The rows below give T cell receptor beta chains drawn from one sample of a study of beta chain features in type 1 diabetes. The table came from immunoSEQ multiplex PCR; TCRdb's copy has only in-frame clones and leaves some out. The sample lists 250,000 to 350,000 clones; 14% were seen once. The sequencing input was naive CD4+ T cells from blood. The receptors were sampled from a man aged 30-40 years with type 1 diabetes. Both conserved end residues are part of each CDR3. The order of the fields is V gene, D gene, clone size, J gene, CDR3 DNA, CDR3 protein. The D gene is left open where the match is weak. Some rows have no size entry. The others give once, few or many, or a class for an expanded clone.

v_call: TRBV28
d_call: .
clone_size: few
j_call: TRBJ1-5
cdr3_nt: TGTGCCAGCAGTTTACTAGGCAATCAGCCCCAGCATTTT
cdr3_aa: CASSLLGNQPQHF

v_call: TRBV4-2
d_call: .
clone_size: few
j_call: TRBJ1-5
cdr3_nt: TGTGCCAGCAGCCAAGATTCGCAGGGAAAATTACCCCAGCATTTT
cdr3_aa: CASSQDSQGKLPQHF

v_call: TRBV28
d_call: TRBD2
clone_size: .
j_call: TRBJ2-1
cdr3_nt: TGTGCCAGCAGTCTATACTTTAGCGCGGGAGGAAGGCGCAATGAGCAGTTCTTC
cdr3_aa: CASSLYFSAGGRRNEQFF

v_call: TRBV7-3
d_call: .
clone_size: .
j_call: TRBJ2-2
cdr3_nt: TGTGCCAGCAGCCCTGGGGGGACGAACACCGGGGAGCTGTTTTTT
cdr3_aa: CASSPGGTNTGELFF

v_call: TRBV4-3
d_call: TRBD2
clone_size: .
j_call: TRBJ2-5
cdr3_nt: TGCGCCAGCAGCCAAGAAGGCGGGAGTGCAGAGACCCAGTACTTC
cdr3_aa: CASSQEGGSAETQYF

v_call: TRBV28
d_call: TRBD2
clone_size: .
j_call: TRBJ2-5
cdr3_nt: TGTGCCAGCAGTTTTCGTAGCGGGGGACGGGAGACCCAGTACTTC
cdr3_aa: CASSFRSGGRETQYF

v_call: TRBV27
d_call: TRBD1
clone_size: .
j_call: TRBJ2-3
cdr3_nt: TGTGCCAGCAGTCCCCTGGATGGGACAGTGTATTCGGATACGCAGTATTTT
cdr3_aa: CASSPLDGTVYSDTQYF

v_call: TRBV18
d_call: .
clone_size: few
j_call: TRBJ2-6
cdr3_nt: TGTGCCAGCTCACCGTCCACTACTGGGGCCAACGTCCTGACTTTC
cdr3_aa: CASSPSTTGANVLTF

v_call: TRBV7-9
d_call: TRBD2
clone_size: .
j_call: TRBJ2-7
cdr3_nt: TGTGCCAGCAGCCCCCAGGGACTAGCGGGATCTGATGAGCAGTACTTC
cdr3_aa: CASSPQGLAGSDEQYF

v_call: TRBV18
d_call: TRBD2
clone_size: few
j_call: TRBJ2-7
cdr3_nt: TGTGCCAGCTCACCACGGGGGGGAACCTACGAGCAGTACTTC
cdr3_aa: CASSPRGGTYEQYF

v_call: TRBV5-6
d_call: TRBD1
clone_size: few
j_call: TRBJ2-7
cdr3_nt: TGTGCCAGCAGCTTCGACAGGGTGTCCCACGAGCAGTACTTC
cdr3_aa: CASSFDRVSHEQYF

v_call: TRBV9
d_call: TRBD2
clone_size: few
j_call: TRBJ2-3
cdr3_nt: TGTGCCAGCAGCATTATAGCGGGTCACAGCACAGATACGCAGTATTTT
cdr3_aa: CASSIIAGHSTDTQYF

v_call: TRBV5-1
d_call: .
clone_size: few
j_call: TRBJ1-4
cdr3_nt: TGCGCCAGCAGCTCTGCCCGGGACACCTCTGAAAAACTGTTTTTT
cdr3_aa: CASSSARDTSEKLFF

v_call: TRBV4-3
d_call: TRBD1
clone_size: few
j_call: TRBJ1-1
cdr3_nt: TGCGCCAGCAGCCAAGTGGCCGGACAGGGTCTTTCCCAAGCTTTCTTT
cdr3_aa: CASSQVAGQGLSQAFF

v_call: TRBV5-1
d_call: .
clone_size: few
j_call: TRBJ2-3
cdr3_nt: TGCGCCAGCAGTTCTCAGGGAACAGATACGCAGTATTTT
cdr3_aa: CASSSQGTDTQYF

v_call: TRBV10-3
d_call: .
clone_size: .
j_call: TRBJ1-1
cdr3_nt: TGTGCCATCAGTACCGGACAGAGGGACACTGAAGCTTTCTTT
cdr3_aa: CAISTGQRDTEAFF

v_call: TRBV5-1
d_call: .
clone_size: few
j_call: TRBJ2-7
cdr3_nt: TGCGCCAGCAGCACCGAACAGAACTACGAGCAGTACTTC
cdr3_aa: CASSTEQNYEQYF

v_call: TRBV6-5
d_call: .
clone_size: .
j_call: TRBJ1-2
cdr3_nt: TGTGCCAGCAGCCGATCGGGGAGCAGCTATGGCTACACCTTC
cdr3_aa: CASSRSGSSYGYTF

v_call: TRBV9
d_call: .
clone_size: few
j_call: TRBJ2-7
cdr3_nt: TGTGCCAGCAGCGCCCGGGGGGCGGTTTGGGACGAGCAGTACTTC
cdr3_aa: CASSARGAVWDEQYF

v_call: TRBV28
d_call: .
clone_size: few
j_call: TRBJ1-1
cdr3_nt: TGTGCCAGCAGCGGGGCGGGAGTCACTGAAGCTTTCTTT
cdr3_aa: CASSGAGVTEAFF

v_call: TRBV13
d_call: TRBD2
clone_size: .
j_call: TRBJ2-7
cdr3_nt: TGTGCCAGCAGCCCCTGGCCTAGCGGAAGCTCCTACGAGCAGTACTTC
cdr3_aa: CASSPWPSGSSYEQYF

v_call: TRBV7-9
d_call: TRBD2
clone_size: few
j_call: TRBJ2-7
cdr3_nt: TGTGCCAGCAGCCAAGGACTAGGGCAGGAGCAGTACTTC
cdr3_aa: CASSQGLGQEQYF

v_call: TRBV2
d_call: .
clone_size: .
j_call: TRBJ2-2
cdr3_nt: TGTGCCAGCACCGAGCGGAGCACCGGGGAGCTGTTTTTT
cdr3_aa: CASTERSTGELFF

v_call: TRBV21-1
d_call: .
clone_size: few
j_call: TRBJ1-5
cdr3_nt: TGTGCCAGCAGCAAAGCGGCGAGTCGGGATAGCAATCAGCCCCAGCATTTT
cdr3_aa: CASSKAASRDSNQPQHF

v_call: TRBV18
d_call: TRBD2
clone_size: few
j_call: TRBJ2-7
cdr3_nt: TGTGCCAGCTCACCGACTAGCGGGAGTCACGAGCAGTACTTC
cdr3_aa: CASSPTSGSHEQYF

v_call: TRBV11-2
d_call: .
clone_size: few
j_call: TRBJ2-3
cdr3_nt: TGTGCCAGCACCCAACGTCGGGTCACAGATACGCAGTATTTT
cdr3_aa: CASTQRRVTDTQYF

v_call: TRBV2
d_call: .
clone_size: .
j_call: TRBJ1-2
cdr3_nt: TGTGCCAGCAGTACCCGGCTTGGGGGCGGCTATGGCTACACCTTC
cdr3_aa: CASSTRLGGGYGYTF

v_call: TRBV19
d_call: .
clone_size: few
j_call: TRBJ1-1
cdr3_nt: TGTGCCAGTAGACTACAGGGTTGGAGTGAAGCTTTCTTT
cdr3_aa: CASRLQGWSEAFF

v_call: TRBV14
d_call: .
clone_size: few
j_call: TRBJ2-3
cdr3_nt: TGTGCCAGCAGCCCCCGGTGGTCTGGAGATACGCAGTATTTT
cdr3_aa: CASSPRWSGDTQYF

v_call: TRBV7-9
d_call: TRBD1
clone_size: .
j_call: TRBJ1-2
cdr3_nt: TGTGCCAGCAGCTTAGGACAAACAGGGGGCTATGGCTACACCTTC
cdr3_aa: CASSLGQTGGYGYTF

v_call: TRBV28
d_call: .
clone_size: .
j_call: TRBJ2-3
cdr3_nt: TGTGCCAGCAGTTTACCGGCAGTAGCTTTCACAGATACGCAGTATTTT
cdr3_aa: CASSLPAVAFTDTQYF

v_call: TRBV30
d_call: TRBD1
clone_size: .
j_call: TRBJ1-2
cdr3_nt: TGTGCCTGGAGTGCCCCCCAACCGGGACAGGGTAACTATGGCTACACCTTC
cdr3_aa: CAWSAPQPGQGNYGYTF

v_call: TRBV7-3
d_call: TRBD2
clone_size: few
j_call: TRBJ2-3
cdr3_nt: TGTGCCAGCAGCGCAGGGACTAGCGGGAGCACAGATACGCAGTATTTT
cdr3_aa: CASSAGTSGSTDTQYF

v_call: TRBV5-1
d_call: .
clone_size: .
j_call: TRBJ1-1
cdr3_nt: TGCGCCAGCAGCTTGGTCAGGGGCCTAGACTTGATGAACACTGAAGCTTTCTTT
cdr3_aa: CASSLVRGLDLMNTEAFF

v_call: TRBV25-1
d_call: .
clone_size: .
j_call: TRBJ1-3
cdr3_nt: TGTGCCACCGGACAGGGAAACACCATATATTTT
cdr3_aa: CATGQGNTIYF

v_call: TRBV7-8
d_call: .
clone_size: .
j_call: TRBJ2-7
cdr3_nt: TGTGCCAGCAGCTTTGGACAGACCTGGGTGGGCTCCTACGAGCAGTACTTC
cdr3_aa: CASSFGQTWVGSYEQYF

v_call: TRBV7-8
d_call: TRBD2
clone_size: few
j_call: TRBJ2-1
cdr3_nt: TGTGCCAGCGGGCGACTAGCCGAAAACAATGAGCAGTTCTTC
cdr3_aa: CASGRLAENNEQFF

v_call: TRBV6-6
d_call: TRBD2
clone_size: few
j_call: TRBJ2-3
cdr3_nt: TGTGCCAGCAGTTCGACTAGCGGAGGGGCAGATACGCAGTATTTT
cdr3_aa: CASSSTSGGADTQYF

v_call: TRBV7-6
d_call: .
clone_size: .
j_call: TRBJ2-7
cdr3_nt: TGTGCCAGCAGCTTAAACGGGAACTCCTACGAGCAGTACTTC
cdr3_aa: CASSLNGNSYEQYF

v_call: TRBV6-5
d_call: TRBD2
clone_size: few
j_call: TRBJ2-7
cdr3_nt: TGTGCCAGCAGTTACCCTTCTGAGCGGGGAACCTACGAGCAGTACTTC
cdr3_aa: CASSYPSERGTYEQYF

v_call: TRBV2
d_call: TRBD2
clone_size: few
j_call: TRBJ2-1
cdr3_nt: TGTGCCAGCACGGGACTAGCGGACAATGAGCAGTTCTTC
cdr3_aa: CASTGLADNEQFF

v_call: TRBV7-3
d_call: .
clone_size: few
j_call: TRBJ2-1
cdr3_nt: TGTGCCAGCAGCCTAAGAACAACGGGGGATGAGCAGTTCTTC
cdr3_aa: CASSLRTTGDEQFF

v_call: TRBV5-1
d_call: .
clone_size: few
j_call: TRBJ1-5
cdr3_nt: TGCGCCAGCAGCGAGGGGACTGGCATCAATCAGCCCCAGCATTTT
cdr3_aa: CASSEGTGINQPQHF

v_call: TRBV14
d_call: TRBD2
clone_size: .
j_call: TRBJ2-1
cdr3_nt: TGTGCCAGCAGCCAAGCGCCCGCTAGCGGGAGGGTCAATGAGCAGTTCTTC
cdr3_aa: CASSQAPASGRVNEQFF

v_call: TRBV5-1
d_call: .
clone_size: .
j_call: TRBJ2-1
cdr3_nt: TGCGCCAGCAGCTTGGAGCTGCATGAGCAGTTCTTC
cdr3_aa: CASSLELHEQFF

v_call: TRBV5-1
d_call: TRBD1
clone_size: .
j_call: TRBJ2-7
cdr3_nt: TGCGCCAGCAGCTTAGGGGGCATACCACCATACGAGCAGTACTTC
cdr3_aa: CASSLGGIPPYEQYF